This T cell receptor beta chain derives from a study of blood T cell repertoires in COVID-19. Study information: From the United States, Italy and Spain came samples of acute and convalescent COVID-19.

The CDR3 contains 15 residues. Germline CDR1 is SEHNR and CDR2 is FQNEAQ (reference sequence). Trimming removed 6 bases from V and 0 bases from J; junction bases left unmatched: 5. Original methodology: Counts of nucleated cells, estimated from reference gene primer amplification, were obtained. Sequencing was performed with immunoSEQ multiplex PCR; in TCRdb, only in-frame clones are kept and a portion is missing. V and J calls plus clone size are reproduced from that table; the DNA served to infer D and trimming. The table has over 150,000 clones, approximately 82% seen once. This clone has only a few counts.

The TCR sequence derives from a human donor in a cohort sampled during active COVID-19. The V and J genes are TRBV7-9 and TRBJ2-4; 7 nucleotides match TRBD1. Input material: peripheral blood. The CDR3 coding sequence is TGTGCCAGCAGTCCCCAGGGGGTAGCCAAAAACATTCAGTACTTC. Its translation is CASSPQGVAKNIQYF.